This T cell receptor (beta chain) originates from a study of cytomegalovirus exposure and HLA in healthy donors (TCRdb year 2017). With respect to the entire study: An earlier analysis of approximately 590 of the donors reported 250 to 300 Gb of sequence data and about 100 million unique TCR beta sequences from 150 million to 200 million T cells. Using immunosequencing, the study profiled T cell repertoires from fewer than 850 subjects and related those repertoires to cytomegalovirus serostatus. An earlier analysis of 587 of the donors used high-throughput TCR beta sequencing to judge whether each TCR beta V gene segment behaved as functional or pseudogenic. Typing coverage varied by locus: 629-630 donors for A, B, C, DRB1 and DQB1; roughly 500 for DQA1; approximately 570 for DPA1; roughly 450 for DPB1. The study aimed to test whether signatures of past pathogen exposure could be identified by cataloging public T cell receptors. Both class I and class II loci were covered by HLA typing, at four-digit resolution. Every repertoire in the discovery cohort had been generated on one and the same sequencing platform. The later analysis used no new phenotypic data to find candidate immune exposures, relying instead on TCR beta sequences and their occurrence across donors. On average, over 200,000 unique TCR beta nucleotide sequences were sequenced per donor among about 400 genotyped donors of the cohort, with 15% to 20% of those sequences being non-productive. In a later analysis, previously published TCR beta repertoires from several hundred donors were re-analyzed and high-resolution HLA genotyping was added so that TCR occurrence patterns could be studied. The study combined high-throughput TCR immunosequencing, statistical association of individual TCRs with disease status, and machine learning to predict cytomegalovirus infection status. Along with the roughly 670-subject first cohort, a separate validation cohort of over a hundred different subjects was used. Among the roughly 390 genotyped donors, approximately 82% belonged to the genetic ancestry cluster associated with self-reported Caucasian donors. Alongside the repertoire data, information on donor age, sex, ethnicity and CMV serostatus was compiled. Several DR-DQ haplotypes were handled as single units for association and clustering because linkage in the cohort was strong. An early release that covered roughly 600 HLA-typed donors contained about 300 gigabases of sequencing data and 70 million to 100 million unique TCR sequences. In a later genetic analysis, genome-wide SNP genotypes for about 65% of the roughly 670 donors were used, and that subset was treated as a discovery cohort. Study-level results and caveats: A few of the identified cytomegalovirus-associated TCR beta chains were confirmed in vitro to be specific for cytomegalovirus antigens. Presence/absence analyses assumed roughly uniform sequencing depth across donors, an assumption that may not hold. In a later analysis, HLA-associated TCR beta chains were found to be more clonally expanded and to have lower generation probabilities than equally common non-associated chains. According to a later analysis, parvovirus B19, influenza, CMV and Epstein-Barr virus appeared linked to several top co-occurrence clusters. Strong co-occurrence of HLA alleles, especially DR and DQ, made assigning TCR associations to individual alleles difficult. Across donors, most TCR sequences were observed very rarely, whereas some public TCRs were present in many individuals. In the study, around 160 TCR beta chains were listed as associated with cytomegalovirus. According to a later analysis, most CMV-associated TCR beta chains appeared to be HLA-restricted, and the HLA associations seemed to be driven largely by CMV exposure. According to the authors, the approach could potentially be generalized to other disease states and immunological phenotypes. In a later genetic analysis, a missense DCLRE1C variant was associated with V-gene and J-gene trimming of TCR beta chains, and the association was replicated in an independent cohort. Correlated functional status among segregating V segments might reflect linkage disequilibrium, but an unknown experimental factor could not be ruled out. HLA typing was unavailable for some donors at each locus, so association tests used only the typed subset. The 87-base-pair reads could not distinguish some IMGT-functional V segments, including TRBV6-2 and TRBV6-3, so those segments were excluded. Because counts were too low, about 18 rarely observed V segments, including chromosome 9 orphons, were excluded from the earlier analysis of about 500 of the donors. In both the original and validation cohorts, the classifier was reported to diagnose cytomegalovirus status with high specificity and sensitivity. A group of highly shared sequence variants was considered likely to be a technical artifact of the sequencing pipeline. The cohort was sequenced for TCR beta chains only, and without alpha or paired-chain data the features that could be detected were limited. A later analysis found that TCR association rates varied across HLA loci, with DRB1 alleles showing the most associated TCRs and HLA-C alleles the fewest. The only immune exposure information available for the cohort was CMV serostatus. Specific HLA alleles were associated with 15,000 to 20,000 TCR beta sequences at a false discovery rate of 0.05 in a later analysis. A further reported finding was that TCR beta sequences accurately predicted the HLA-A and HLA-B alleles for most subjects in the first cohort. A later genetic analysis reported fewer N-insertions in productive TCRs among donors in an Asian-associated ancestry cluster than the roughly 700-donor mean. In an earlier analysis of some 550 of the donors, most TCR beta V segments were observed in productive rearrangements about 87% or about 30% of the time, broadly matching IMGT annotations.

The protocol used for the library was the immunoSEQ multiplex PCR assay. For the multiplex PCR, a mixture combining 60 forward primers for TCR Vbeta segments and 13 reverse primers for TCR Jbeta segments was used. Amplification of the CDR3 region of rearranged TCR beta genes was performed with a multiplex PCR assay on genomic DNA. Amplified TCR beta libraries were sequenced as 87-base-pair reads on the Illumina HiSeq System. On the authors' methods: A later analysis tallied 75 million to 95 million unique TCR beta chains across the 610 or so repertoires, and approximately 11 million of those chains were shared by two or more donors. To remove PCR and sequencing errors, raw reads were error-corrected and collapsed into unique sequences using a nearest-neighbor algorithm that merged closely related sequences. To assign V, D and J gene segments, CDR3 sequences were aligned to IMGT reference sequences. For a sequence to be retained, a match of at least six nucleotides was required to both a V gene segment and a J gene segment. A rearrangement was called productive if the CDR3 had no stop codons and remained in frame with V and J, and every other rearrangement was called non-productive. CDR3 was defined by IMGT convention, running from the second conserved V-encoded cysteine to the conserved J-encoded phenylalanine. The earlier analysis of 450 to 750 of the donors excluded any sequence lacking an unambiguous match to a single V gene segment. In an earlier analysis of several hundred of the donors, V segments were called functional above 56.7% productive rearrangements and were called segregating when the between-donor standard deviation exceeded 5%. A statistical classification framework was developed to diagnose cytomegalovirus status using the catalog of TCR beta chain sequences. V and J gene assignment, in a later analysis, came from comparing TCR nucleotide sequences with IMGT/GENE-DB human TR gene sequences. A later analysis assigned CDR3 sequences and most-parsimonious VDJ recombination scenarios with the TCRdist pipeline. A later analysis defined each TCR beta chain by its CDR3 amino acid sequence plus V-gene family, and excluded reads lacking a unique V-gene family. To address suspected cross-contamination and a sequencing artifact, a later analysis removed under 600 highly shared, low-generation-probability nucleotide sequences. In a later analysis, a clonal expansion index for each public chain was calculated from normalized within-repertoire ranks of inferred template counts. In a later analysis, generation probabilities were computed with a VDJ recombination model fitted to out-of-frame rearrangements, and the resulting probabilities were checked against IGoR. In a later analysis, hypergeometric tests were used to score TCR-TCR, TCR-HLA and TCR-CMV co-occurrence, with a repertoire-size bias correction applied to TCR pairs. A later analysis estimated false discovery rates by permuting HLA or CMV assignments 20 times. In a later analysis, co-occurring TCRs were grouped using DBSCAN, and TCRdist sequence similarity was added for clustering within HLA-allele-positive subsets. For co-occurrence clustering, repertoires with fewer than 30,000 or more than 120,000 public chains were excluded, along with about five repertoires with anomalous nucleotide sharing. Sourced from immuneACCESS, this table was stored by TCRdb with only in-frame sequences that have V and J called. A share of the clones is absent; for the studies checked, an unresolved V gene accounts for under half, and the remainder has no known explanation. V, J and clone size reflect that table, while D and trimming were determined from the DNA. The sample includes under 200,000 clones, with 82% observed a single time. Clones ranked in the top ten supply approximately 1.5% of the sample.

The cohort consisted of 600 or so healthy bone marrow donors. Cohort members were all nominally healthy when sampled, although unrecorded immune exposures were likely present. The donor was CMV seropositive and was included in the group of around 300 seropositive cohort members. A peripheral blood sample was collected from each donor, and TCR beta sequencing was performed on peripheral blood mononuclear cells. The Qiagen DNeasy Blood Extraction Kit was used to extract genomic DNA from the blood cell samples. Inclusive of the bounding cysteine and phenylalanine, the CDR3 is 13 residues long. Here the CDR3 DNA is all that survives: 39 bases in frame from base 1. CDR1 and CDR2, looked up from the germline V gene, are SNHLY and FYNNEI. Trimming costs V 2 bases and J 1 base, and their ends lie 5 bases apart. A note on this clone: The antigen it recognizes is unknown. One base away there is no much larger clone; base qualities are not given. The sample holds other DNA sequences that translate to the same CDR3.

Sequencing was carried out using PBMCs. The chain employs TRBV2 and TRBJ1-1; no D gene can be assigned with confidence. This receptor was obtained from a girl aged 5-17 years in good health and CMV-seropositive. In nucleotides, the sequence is TGTGCCAGCAGTGAAAGCGGGAACACTGAAGCTTTCTTT. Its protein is CASSESGNTEAFF.